The entry below describes one TCR beta chain. What it binds is not known. Per germline, CDR1 SGDLS and CDR2 YYNGEE. V gave up 4 bases and J gave up 3 bases, with 10 bases separating them. CDR3 length equals 14 residues. Generated by immunoSEQ multiplex PCR, the TCRdb table keeps only in-frame clones and is missing some. Of 30,000 to 45,000 clones listed, roughly 90% are singletons. This sample was included in a study of OX40 agonist ivuxolimab in advanced cancers. The study's findings and limits: Expanded clones were, on average, more numerous among CD8+ T cells than CD4+.

This clonotype originated in an adult with an advanced solid tumor such as melanoma, head and neck, liver or kidney cancer. The chain links TRBV9 to TRBJ2-2, with D perhaps TRBD1 or TRBD2 (5 bases each). The sample consisted of CD4+ or CD8+ T cells sorted from blood, taken in a trial of the OX40 agonist ivuxolimab. CDR3 residues: CASSQGPDTGELFF. As DNA, the CDR3 is TGTGCCAGCAGCCAGGGACCCGACACCGGGGAGCTGTTTTTT.